This T cell receptor (beta chain) came from a study of OX40 agonist ivuxolimab in advanced cancers. Samples of blood were obtained at baseline, on cycle 4 day 1, and on cycle 7 day 1. Some clones are missing from TCRdb's copy, which holds only in-frame ones; the method was immunoSEQ multiplex PCR. The sample shows tens of thousands of clones, about 85% of them seen only once. Germline assignment: CDR1 SSHAT and CDR2 FNYEAQ (reference sequence). V lost 6 bases and J lost 2, with 14 bases in between. The CDR3 consists of 14 residues. The sample consisted of CD4+ or CD8+ T cells sorted from blood, taken in a trial of the OX40 agonist ivuxolimab. The sequence was obtained from an adult with an advanced solid tumor such as melanoma, head and neck, liver or kidney cancer. The chain combines TRBV7-7 with TRBJ2-7; D may be TRBD1 (6 bases). The CDR3 loop is CASSPGTSTYEQYF. CDR3 nucleotides: TGTGCCAGCAGTCCCGGGACAAGTACCTACGAGCAGTACTTC.